This TCR beta chain was recorded in a study of cytomegalovirus exposure and HLA in healthy donors. For the study at large: In an early release, HLA-typed donors contributed 90 million or so unique TCR sequences. Whole-study results and caveats: A classifier reportedly called cytomegalovirus status with high sensitivity and specificity. Rarity held for most TCR sequences, but there were some public TCRs that occurred in many donors.

V was pared by 6 bases and J by 4 bases, with 15 bases between. Germline V CDR1 and CDR2: MDHEN, SYDVKM. This CDR3 has 14 amino acids. Notes on this clone: Its antigen is unidentified.

PCR was performed using 60 Vbeta and 13 Jbeta primers. Original analysis: Counted up in a later analysis, unique TCR beta chains came to approximately 83 million, with roughly 11 million shared. Libraries were prepared by immunoSEQ multiplex PCR; TCRdb keeps only in-frame clonotypes and omits some of them. V, J and clone size derive from that table, while D and trimming were established from the DNA sequence. The sample carries some 150,000 clones, 70% to 75% recorded once. Material: PBMCs. This sequence originates from a woman aged 30 to 39 in good health and CMV-seronegative. V is TRBV28 and J is TRBJ1-2, with TRBD1 as a possible D gene (6 bases). Here the CDR3 reads CASRPGHSIYGYTF. CDR3 sequence (DNA): TGTGCCAGCAGGCCGGGACACTCGATCTATGGCTACACCTTC.